This T cell receptor (beta chain) was retrieved from a study of T cell responses to AZD1222 COVID-19 vaccine. Whole-study findings and limits: It should be noted that donors were predominantly white British and more often female, and clonal diversity was possibly underestimated. Vaccination with two AZD1222 doses was followed by a rise in Spike-specific TCR breadth and depth. Per reports, nearly half of all spike-specific TCRs target regions that are unmutated in variants.

CDR1 is SGHDT and CDR2 is YYEEEE in the germline V gene. CDR3 length: 15 amino acids. V shed 4 bases and J 1 base; nucleotides not matched to a gene: 7. Concerning this clone: Antigen unknown.

TCRdb's copy holds only in-frame clones and misses some; the assay was immunoSEQ multiplex PCR. The sample consists of approximately 110,000 clones, approximately 89% of them appearing once. The chain joins TRBV5-6 to TRBJ1-1; 7 bases line up with TRBD1. The source was peripheral blood, collected 28 days after the second AZD1222 dose. The clonotype originates from an adult who received the AZD1222 COVID-19 vaccine. CDR3 sequence (DNA): TGTGCCAGCAGCCTGCAGGACAGGCCGAACACTGAAGCTTTCTTT. Translation gives CASSLQDRPNTEAFF.